This T cell receptor (beta chain) emerged from a study of technical replicates of blood from four donors. The CDR3 length is 15 residues. The V gene's germline CDR1 is SNHLY and CDR2 FYNNEI. J was trimmed by 4 bases and V by 6 bases; bases with no gene match: 7. Using immunoSEQ multiplex PCR, the repertoire was profiled, and TCRdb retains in-frame clones only, with some absent. The table includes 80,000 or so clones, roughly 98% detected once. The chain uses TRBV2 and TRBJ1-5; 9 nucleotides agree with TRBD1. The specimen was T cells isolated from PBMCs. This receptor was obtained from a human donor in good health. DNA for the CDR3: TGTGCCAGCAGCCCCCTGGGACAGGGTAATCAGCCCCAGCATTTT. This encodes CASSPLGQGNQPQHF.